Sequencing of this TCR gamma chain was carried out in a study of gammadelta T cells in human blood. Findings and limits, study-wide: Microbial exposure appeared to drive polyclonal γδ T cell expansion after birth.

In its sample, this clone is large. Its antigen is unidentified. J lost 4 bases, V lost 2 bases, and 2 bases had no gene match. The CDR3 is 16 residues long. The germline V gene has CDR1 GITISATS and CDR2 ISYDGTV (reference sequence). TCRdb re-called clones from the RT-PCR reads via CATT. The table has about 300 gamma-chain clones, less than 14% seen once. The rearrangement joins TRGV9 to TRGJP. The receptor comes from a newborn. The sample comprised Vgamma9Vdelta2 gamma-delta T cells from cord blood. In DNA, the CDR3 is TGTGCCTTGTGGGAGGGCCAAGAGTTGGGCAAAAAAATCAAGGTATTT. Encoded protein: CALWEGQELGKKIKVF.